A selection of T cell receptor beta chains follows, all from one sample in a study of blood T cell repertoires in COVID-19. Libraries were prepared by immunoSEQ multiplex PCR; TCRdb keeps only in-frame clonotypes and omits some of them. The sample has roughly 330,000 clones, 85% to 90% seen once; the top ten hold roughly 4.1%. The source material was peripheral blood. The receptors come from a woman aged 50 to 60 with active or convalescent COVID-19. The CDR3 runs from the conserved cysteine through the conserved F or W. The D gene is left open where the match is weak. For some rows the clone size is stated as once, few or many, or as a class when expanded; others skip it.

>TRBJ2-6|TRBD2|TRBV7-2|-
TGTGCCAGCAGCTTAGGGACTAGCGGGACTCGCTCTGGGGCCAACGTCCTGACTTTC
CASSLGTSGTRSGANVLTF
>TRBJ2-7|-|TRBV29-1|-
TGCAGCGTTGACGGTGCCTACGAGCAGTACTTC
CSVDGAYEQYF
>TRBJ2-1|TRBD2|TRBV27|-
TGTGCCAGCAGTTTTGAAACTAGCGGGCTAAACAATGAGCAGTTCTTC
CASSFETSGLNNEQFF
>TRBJ2-3|TRBD1|TRBV7-9|-
TGTGCCAGCAGCTTGGGACAGGGGGCGTTGGTTTCCCAAGATACGCAGTATTTT
CASSLGQGALVSQDTQYF
>TRBJ1-5|TRBD1|TRBV28|-
TGTGCCAGCAGCCCCTCGGGACAGGGGAATCAGCCCCAGCATTTT
CASSPSGQGNQPQHF
>TRBJ2-3|TRBD2|TRBV9|-
TGTGCCAGCAGCATCAGTAGCGGGGGGCCCGGAAAATTGGCAGATACGCAGTATTTT
CASSISSGGPGKLADTQYF
>TRBJ2-7|-|TRBV30|-
TGTGCCTGGACCGCCGGGTACGAACACGAGCAGTACTTC
CAWTAGYEHEQYF
>TRBJ1-1|TRBD1|TRBV18|-
TGTGCCAGCTCACCTTGGACAGGGGGTGACACTGAAGCTTTCTTT
CASSPWTGGDTEAFF
>TRBJ1-1|-|TRBV12-3/TRBV12-4|-
TGTGCCAGCAGCTCCTCGGGGAACACTGAAGCTTTCTTT
CASSSSGNTEAFF
>TRBJ2-3|-|TRBV11-3|-
TGTGCCAGCAGCCCCGACAGGCGCCACACAGATACGCAGTATTTT
CASSPDRRHTDTQYF
>TRBJ2-7|-|TRBV21-1|once
TGTGCCAGCAGCAAAGATGCTTTTCTAAGCTACGAGCAGTACTTC
CASSKDAFLSYEQYF
>TRBJ2-1|-|TRBV28|-
TGTGCCAGCCGGGGAAGAGGCTCCTACAATGAGCAGTTCTTC
CASRGRGSYNEQFF
>TRBJ2-7|-|TRBV29-1|-
TGCAGCGTTGAAGTCCGTCAGGGCGTCGAGCAGTACTTC
CSVEVRQGVEQYF
>TRBJ1-1|TRBD1|TRBV19|once
TGTGCCAGTATAGGAACAGGGGGGAGAACTGAAGCTTTCTTT
CASIGTGGRTEAFF
>TRBJ1-2|-|TRBV19|few
TGTGCCAGTATCAAGACAGGAGTCAACTATGGCTACACCTTC
CASIKTGVNYGYTF
>TRBJ2-1|TRBD2|TRBV11-3|-
TGTGCCAGCAGCTTAGTGGGAGGACTAGTCAATGAGCAGTTCTTC
CASSLVGGLVNEQFF
>TRBJ2-3|TRBD1|TRBV24-1|once
TGTGCCACCCGACAGGGGGCCGGCACAGATACGCAGTATTTT
CATRQGAGTDTQYF
>TRBJ2-2|TRBD2|TRBV19|-
TGTGCCAGTAGCCCCAGGGGACTAGCCAGGGGTAGCACCGGGGAGCTGTTTTTT
CASSPRGLARGSTGELFF
>TRBJ2-7|-|TRBV12-5|-
TGTGCTAGTGGTTTGCGGTCCCCAGGGAGGCCCCCCTACGAGCAGTACTTC
CASGLRSPGRPPYEQYF
>TRBJ2-5|-|TRBV6-5|many
TGTGCCAGCAGTTACTCGGAGGAGGGCCAAGAGACCCAGTACTTC
CASSYSEEGQETQYF
>TRBJ1-6|TRBD1|TRBV28|-
TGTGCCAGCAGTCAATTAGCCGGGACAGTCCAAAATTCACCCCTCCACTTT
CASSQLAGTVQNSPLHF
>TRBJ2-7|TRBD2|TRBV6-6|once
TGTGCCAGCATCAAGGGAGGGATCGGTGACGAGCAGTACTTC
CASIKGGIGDEQYF
>TRBJ1-1|-|TRBV19|-
TGTGCCAGTAGGCCTCCCAGGCAGGGCCTGATGAACACTGAAGCTTTCTTT
CASRPPRQGLMNTEAFF
>TRBJ1-2|TRBD1|TRBV7-2|-
TGTGCCAGCAGCCAACAGGGACAGGCAAACTATGGCTACACCTTC
CASSQQGQANYGYTF
>TRBJ2-7|TRBD1|TRBV7-9|-
TGTGCCAGCAGCTCCACCGGGACAGACTACGAGCAGTACTTC
CASSSTGTDYEQYF
>TRBJ2-3|TRBD2|TRBV7-2|-
TGTGCCAGCAGCTTACGGGTTGCGGGGGGCACAGATACGCAGTATTTT
CASSLRVAGGTDTQYF
>TRBJ1-1|TRBD1|TRBV28|-
TGTGCCGGACGGACAGGAACGAACACTGAAGCTTTCTTT
CAGRTGTNTEAFF